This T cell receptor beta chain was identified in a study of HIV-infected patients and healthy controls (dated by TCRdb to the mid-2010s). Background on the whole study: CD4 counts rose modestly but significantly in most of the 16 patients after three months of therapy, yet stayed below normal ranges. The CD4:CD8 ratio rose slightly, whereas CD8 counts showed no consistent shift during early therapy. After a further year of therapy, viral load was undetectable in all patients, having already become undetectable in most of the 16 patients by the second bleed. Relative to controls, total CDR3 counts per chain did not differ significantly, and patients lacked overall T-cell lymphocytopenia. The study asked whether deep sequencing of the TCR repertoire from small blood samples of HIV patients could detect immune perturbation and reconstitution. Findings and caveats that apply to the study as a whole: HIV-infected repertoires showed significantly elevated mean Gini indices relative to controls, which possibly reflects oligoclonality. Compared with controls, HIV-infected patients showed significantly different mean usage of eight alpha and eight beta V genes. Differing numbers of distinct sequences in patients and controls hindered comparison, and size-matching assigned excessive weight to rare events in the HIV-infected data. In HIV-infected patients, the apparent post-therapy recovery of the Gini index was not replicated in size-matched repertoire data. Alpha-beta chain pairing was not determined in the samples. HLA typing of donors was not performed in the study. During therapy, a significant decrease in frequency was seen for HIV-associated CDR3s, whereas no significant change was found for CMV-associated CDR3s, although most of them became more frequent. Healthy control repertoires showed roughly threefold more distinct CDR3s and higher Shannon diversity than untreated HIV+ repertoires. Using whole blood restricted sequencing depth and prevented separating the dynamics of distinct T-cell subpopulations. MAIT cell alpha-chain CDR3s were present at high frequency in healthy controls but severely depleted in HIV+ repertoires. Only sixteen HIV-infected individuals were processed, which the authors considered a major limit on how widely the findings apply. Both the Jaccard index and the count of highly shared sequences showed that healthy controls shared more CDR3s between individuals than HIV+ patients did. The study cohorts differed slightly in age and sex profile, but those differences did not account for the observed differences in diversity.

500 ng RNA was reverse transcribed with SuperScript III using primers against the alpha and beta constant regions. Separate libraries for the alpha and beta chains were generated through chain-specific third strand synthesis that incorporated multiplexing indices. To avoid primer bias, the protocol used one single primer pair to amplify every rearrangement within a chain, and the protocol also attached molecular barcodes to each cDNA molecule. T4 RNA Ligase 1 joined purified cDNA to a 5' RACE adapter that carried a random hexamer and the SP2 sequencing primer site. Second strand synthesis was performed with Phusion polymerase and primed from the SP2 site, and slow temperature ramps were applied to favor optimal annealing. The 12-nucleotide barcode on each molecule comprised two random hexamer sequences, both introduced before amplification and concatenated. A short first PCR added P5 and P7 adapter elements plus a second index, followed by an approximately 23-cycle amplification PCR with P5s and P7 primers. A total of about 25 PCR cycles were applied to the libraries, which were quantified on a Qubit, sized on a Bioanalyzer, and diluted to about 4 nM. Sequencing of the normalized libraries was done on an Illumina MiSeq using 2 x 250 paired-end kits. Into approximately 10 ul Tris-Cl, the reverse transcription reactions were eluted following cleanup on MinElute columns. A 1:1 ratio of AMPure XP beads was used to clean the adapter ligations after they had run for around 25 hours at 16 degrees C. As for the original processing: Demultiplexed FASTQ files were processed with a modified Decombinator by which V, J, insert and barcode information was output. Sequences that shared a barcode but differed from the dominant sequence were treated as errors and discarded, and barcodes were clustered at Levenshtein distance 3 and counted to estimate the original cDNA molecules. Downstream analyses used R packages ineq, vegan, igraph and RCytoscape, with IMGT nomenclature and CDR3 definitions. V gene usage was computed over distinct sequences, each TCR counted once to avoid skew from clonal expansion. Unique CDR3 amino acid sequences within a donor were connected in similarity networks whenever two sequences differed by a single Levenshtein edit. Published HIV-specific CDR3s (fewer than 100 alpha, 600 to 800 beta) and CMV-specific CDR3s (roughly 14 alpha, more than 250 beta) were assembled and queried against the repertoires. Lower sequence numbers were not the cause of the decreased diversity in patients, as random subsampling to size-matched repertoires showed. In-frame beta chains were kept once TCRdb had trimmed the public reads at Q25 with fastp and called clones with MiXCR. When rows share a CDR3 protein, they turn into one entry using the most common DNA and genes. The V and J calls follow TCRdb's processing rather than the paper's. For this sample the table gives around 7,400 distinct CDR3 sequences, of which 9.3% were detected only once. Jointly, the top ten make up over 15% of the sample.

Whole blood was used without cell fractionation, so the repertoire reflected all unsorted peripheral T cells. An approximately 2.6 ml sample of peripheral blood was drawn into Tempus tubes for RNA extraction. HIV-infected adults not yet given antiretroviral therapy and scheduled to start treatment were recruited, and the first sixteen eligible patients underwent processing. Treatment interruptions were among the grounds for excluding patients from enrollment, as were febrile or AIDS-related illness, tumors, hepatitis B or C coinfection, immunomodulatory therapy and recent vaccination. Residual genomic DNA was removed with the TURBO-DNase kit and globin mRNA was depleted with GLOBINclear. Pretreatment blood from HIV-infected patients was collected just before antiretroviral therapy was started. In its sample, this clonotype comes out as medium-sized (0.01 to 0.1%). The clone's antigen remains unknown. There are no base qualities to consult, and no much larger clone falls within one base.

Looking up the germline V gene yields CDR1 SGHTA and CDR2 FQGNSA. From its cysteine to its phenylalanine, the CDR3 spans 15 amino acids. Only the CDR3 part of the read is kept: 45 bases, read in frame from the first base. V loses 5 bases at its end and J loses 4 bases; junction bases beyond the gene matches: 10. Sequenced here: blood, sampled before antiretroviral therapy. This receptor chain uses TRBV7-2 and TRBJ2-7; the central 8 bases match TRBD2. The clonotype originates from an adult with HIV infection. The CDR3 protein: CASSPGGAGDYEQYF. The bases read TGTGCCAGCAGCCCCGGCGGAGCGGGGGATTACGAGCAGTACTTC.